This entry concerns a single T cell receptor beta chain. The target antigen is unknown. This sample was included in a study of T cell repertoires in cytomegalovirus infection. TCRdb used MiXCR to reprocess the reads, holding one entry per CDR3 protein. The repertoire has about 150,000 distinct CDR3 sequences, more than 30% of them found once; the top ten carry 45% to 60%. Germline V lookup: CDR1 MNHEY, CDR2 SMNVEV (reference sequence). V lost 0 bases to trimming and J lost 8 bases, with 14 bases between them. This CDR3 comprises 15 residues. This material consisted of CD8+ T cells from cultured PBMCs, taken from culture after CMV antigen stimulation. This clonotype originated in a human donor in good health (CMV status not recorded). Some clones in this sample may be carry-over from other donors' samples. V is TRBV27 and J is TRBJ2-4; D may be TRBD2 (6 bases). The CDR3 region is CASSLSGEVRDIQYF. As DNA, the CDR3 is TGTGCCAGCAGTTTATCGGGGGAGGTCAGGGACATTCAGTACTTC.